The T cell receptor beta chain under discussion was sequenced for a study of T cells in localized non-small cell lung cancer. Study findings and constraints: Heterogeneity is still possible, as just one tumor region was sequenced.

Per the germline V gene, CDR1 is LNHDA and CDR2 is SQIVND (reference sequence). The CDR3 loop spans 12 amino acids. The V and J ends lost 6 bases and 4 bases respectively, with 9 bases between them. This clone turned up a few times. Its antigen remains unidentified. Sequenced by immunoSEQ multiplex PCR; TCRdb stores in-frame clones only, minus some. The sample contains roughly 740 clones, about 22% of which appear only once. The clonotype originates from an older female donor with stage I lung adenocarcinoma. The rearrangement uses TRBV19 and TRBJ1-2; no firm D call. Specimen: normal lung tissue next to the tumor, collected before any cancer treatment. The CDR3 reads CASRSRTYGYTF. As DNA, the CDR3 is TGTGCCAGTAGGAGCAGAACCTATGGCTACACCTTC.